Shown below are 10 T cell receptor beta chains from a single sample sequenced in a study of blood T cell repertoires in COVID-19. Produced via immunoSEQ multiplex PCR; TCRdb's table is partial and in-frame only. There are more than 300,000 clones in the sample; around 92% occur only once, and roughly 6.5% lies in the top ten. Sequencing was carried out using peripheral blood. These receptors all come from a man aged 18 to 29 who had recovered from COVID-19.

The gene calls are TRBV6-2 or TRBV6-3 and TRBJ1-1, with 7 nucleotides matching TRBD1. The CDR3 is 18 residues long. Losses at the gene ends were 5 bases for V and 0 bases for J; bases not matched to a gene: 15. The germline CDR1 and CDR2 sequences are MNHEY and SVGEGT. The CDR3 protein is CASSPWAGGGSVNTEAFF. Here the CDR3 DNA reads TGTGCCAGCAGTCCCTGGGCAGGAGGGGGCTCGGTGAACACTGAAGCTTTCTTT.

The rearrangement uses TRBV7-2 and TRBJ2-7; possibly TRBD1 for D (6 bases). Per the germline V gene, CDR1 is SGHTA and CDR2 is FQGNSA. The CDR3 is 13 residues long. Trimming took 4 bases from V and 2 from J, leaving 9 bases between them. Written as DNA, the CDR3 is TGTGCCAGCAGCTCTTGGACAGCCTACGAGCAGTACTTC. Its translation is CASSSWTAYEQYF.

The chain employs TRBV12-5 and TRBJ2-5; 7 bases are shared with TRBD2. V lost 5 bases to trimming and J lost 2 bases; unmatched junction nucleotides: 14. Germline-derived CDR1 and CDR2 are LGHNT and FRNRAP. This CDR3 spans 17 amino acids. The CDR3 coding sequence is TGTGCTAGTGGTCAGGGCTCGGTTAGCGGGTTACAAGAGACCCAGTACTTC. It translates to CASGQGSVSGLQETQYF.

The chain employs TRBV5-1 and TRBJ2-7, with a possible D match to TRBD2 (5 bases). The V gene lost 2 bases and the J gene lost 1 base, with 7 bases spanning the gap. Per the germline V gene, CDR1 is SGHRS and CDR2 is YFSETQ. The CDR3 is 13 residues long. Written as DNA, the CDR3 is TGCGCCAGCAGCTTAGCGGAGTCCTACGAGCAGTACTTC. It encodes CASSLAESYEQYF. The whole variable domain, remainder taken from reference TRBV5-1 and TRBJ2-7, is KAGVTQTPRYLIKTRGQQVTLSCSPISGHRSVSWYQQTPGQGLQFLFEYFSETQRNKGNFPGRFSGRQFSNSRSEMNVSTLELGDSALYLCASSLAESYEQYFGPGTRLTVT.

The gene calls are TRBV5-6 and TRBJ2-7; 11 bases line up with TRBD2. Looked up from germline, CDR1 is SGHDT and CDR2 is YYEEEE. The length of the CDR3 is 18 residues. V shed 4 bases, J shed 0 bases, and the junction held 12 bases outside the gene matches. The CDR3 is CASSPTSLAGGSSYEQYF. The CDR3 bases are TGTGCCAGCAGCCCAACCTCCTTAGCGGGAGGGAGCTCCTACGAGCAGTACTTC.

This sequence joins TRBV18 and TRBJ1-1; no reliable D call. Deletions cut 4 bases from V and 1 base from J, with 13 bases between. The CDR3 is 15 amino acids. Germline V CDR1 and CDR2: KGHSH, LQKENI. CDR3 in amino acids: CASSRVPEGNTEAFF. For the CDR3, the DNA is TGTGCCAGCTCACGAGTGCCGGAGGGGAACACTGAAGCTTTCTTT.

The rearrangement links TRBV28 to TRBJ1-4; weak D call: TRBD1 (5 bases). The CDR3 contains 14 residues. Deletions cut 8 bases from V and 5 bases from J, with 15 bases between. Germline loops: CDR1 MDHEN, CDR2 SYDVKM. DNA for the CDR3: TGTGCCAGCCTCGGGGGACCACTCAATGAAAAACTGTTTTTT. This codes for CASLGGPLNEKLFF.

The chain uses TRBV5-6 and TRBJ2-2; a possible D gene is TRBD2 (6 bases). Germline CDR1 and CDR2: SGHDT and YYEEEE. Trimming stripped 4 bases from V and 7 bases from J, with 23 bases between. CDR3 length: 17 amino acids. The CDR3 coding sequence is TGTGCCAGCAGCGCATTTCGGGGGTCTCGCGAGAACGGGGAGCTGTTTTTT. Its translation is CASSAFRGSRENGELFF.

Of note for this clone: The sample carries other DNA sequences with the same CDR3. V usage is TRBV29-1 and J usage is TRBJ2-1, with 10 bases that match TRBD2. The V segment lost 4 bases and the J segment 4 bases; nucleotides outside the gene matches: 1. CDR3 size: 13 residues. CDR1 is SQVTM, CDR2 ANQGSEA, per germline. CDR3 region: CSVGSGGYNEQFF. CDR3 in DNA: TGCAGCGTTGGTAGCGGGGGGTACAATGAGCAGTTCTTC.

The V gene is TRBV7-9, the J gene TRBJ2-1; no firm D call. The V gene's germline CDR1 is SEHNR and CDR2 FQNEAQ (reference sequence). The CDR3 spans 16 residues. Deletions cut 4 bases from V and 8 bases from J, with 21 bases between. As DNA, the CDR3 is TGTGCCAGCAGCTCGAACAATCCGGGTCCCTGGGATGAGCAGTTCTTC. Translation: CASSSNNPGPWDEQFF.